This T cell receptor beta chain derives from a study of breast tumors, draining lymph nodes, adjacent tissues. TCRdb re-called the multiplex PCR reads with MiXCR, one entry per CDR3 protein. The sample consists of some 66,000 distinct CDR3 sequences, approximately 62% of them appearing once. This clonotype occurred once. The source of this sequence is a female donor with breast cancer. Some clones in this sample may be carry-over from other donors' samples. The sample was breast tumor tissue.

Here the CDR3 DNA reads TGTGCCAGCAGTTTAAGAGCGAGGCCCCGTGGCAATCAGCCCCAGCATTTT. Amino acids: CASSLRARPRGNQPQHF. The chain employs TRBV12-3 or TRBV12-4 and TRBJ1-5; D unclear. The CDR3 is 17 amino acids. The V end lost 2 bases, the J end lost 2 bases, and 16 bases lay between the germline ends.